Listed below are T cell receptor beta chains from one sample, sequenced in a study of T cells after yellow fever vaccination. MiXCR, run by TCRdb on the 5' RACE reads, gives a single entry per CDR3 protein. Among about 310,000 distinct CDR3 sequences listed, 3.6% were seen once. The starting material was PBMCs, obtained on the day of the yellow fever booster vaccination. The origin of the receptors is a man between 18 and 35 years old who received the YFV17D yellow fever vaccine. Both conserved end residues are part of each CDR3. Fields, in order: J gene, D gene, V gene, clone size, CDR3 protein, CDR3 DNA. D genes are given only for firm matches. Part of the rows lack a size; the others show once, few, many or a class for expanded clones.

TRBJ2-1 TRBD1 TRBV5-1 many CASSFRGSYNEQFF TGCGCCAGCAGCTTCAGGGGGAGCTACAATGAGCAGTTCTTC
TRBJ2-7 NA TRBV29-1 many CSVGLGNYEQYF TGCAGCGTTGGTCTAGGGAACTACGAGCAGTACTTC
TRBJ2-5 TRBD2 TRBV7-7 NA CASSLVNEGLAGAYF TGTGCTAGCAGCTTAGTGAACGAGGGACTAGCGGGGGCGTACTTC
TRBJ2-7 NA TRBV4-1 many CASSQGGVRGGILEQYF TGCGCCAGCAGCCAAGGGGGAGTTCGTGGGGGGATTCTCGAGCAGTACTTC
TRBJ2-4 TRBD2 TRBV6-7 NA CASSPGLAGKNIQYF TGTGCCAGCAGTCCAGGACTAGCGGGAAAAAACATTCAGTACTTC
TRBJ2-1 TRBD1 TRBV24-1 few CATSRSGGSYNEQFF TGTGCCACCAGTCGGTCAGGGGGCTCCTACAATGAGCAGTTCTTC
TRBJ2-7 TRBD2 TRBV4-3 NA CASSQMAGGSYEQYF TGCGCCAGCAGCCAAATGGCGGGGGGGTCCTACGAGCAGTACTTC
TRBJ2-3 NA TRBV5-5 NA CASSFWTNTDTQYF TGTGCCAGCAGCTTTTGGACCAACACAGATACGCAGTATTTT
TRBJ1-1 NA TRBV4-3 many CASSQDRGATSNTEAFF TGCGCCAGCAGCCAAGATCGGGGGGCGACTTCAAACACTGAAGCTTTCTTT
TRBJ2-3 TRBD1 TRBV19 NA CASRGQGRIVTDTQYF TGTGCCAGTAGGGGACAGGGTAGGATTGTCACAGATACGCAGTATTTT
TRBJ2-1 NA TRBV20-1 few CSAWTPIRPSSYNEQFF TGCAGTGCTTGGACTCCAATCAGACCCAGCTCCTACAATGAGCAGTTCTTC
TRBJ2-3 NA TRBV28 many CASTPPGRDTQYF TGTGCCAGCACCCCACCGGGCCGAGATACGCAGTATTTT
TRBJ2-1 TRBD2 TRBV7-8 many CASSAGSGGGPSYNEQFF TGTGCCAGCAGCGCCGGGAGTGGCGGGGGGCCCTCCTACAATGAGCAGTTCTTC
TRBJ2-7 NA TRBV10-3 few CAIGRADEQYF TGTGCCATCGGCAGGGCCGACGAGCAGTACTTC
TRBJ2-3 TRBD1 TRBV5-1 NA CASSLVKGQGRSESTQYF TGCGCCAGCAGCTTGGTCAAGGGACAGGGGAGATCCGAGAGTACGCAGTATTTT
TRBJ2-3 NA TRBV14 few CASKGRGPVDTQYF TGTGCCAGCAAGGGGCGGGGGCCTGTGGATACGCAGTATTTT
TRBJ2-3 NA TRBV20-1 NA CSATTDSRGSTDTQYF TGCAGTGCTACCACCGACAGTCGGGGAAGCACAGATACGCAGTATTTT
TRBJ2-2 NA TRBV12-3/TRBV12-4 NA CASSIQVTGELSF TGTGCCAGCAGTATCCAGGTGACCGGGGAGCTGTCTTTT
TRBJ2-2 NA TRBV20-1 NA CSAQDAHWAPRNTGELFF TGCAGTGCTCAAGACGCGCACTGGGCCCCCCGGAACACCGGGGAGCTGTTTTTT
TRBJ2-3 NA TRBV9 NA CASSAPGGMARSTDTQYF TGTGCCAGCAGCGCCCCCGGAGGAATGGCAAGGAGCACAGATACGCAGTATTTT
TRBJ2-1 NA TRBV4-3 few CASSPGSTGKNYNEQFF TGCGCCAGCAGCCCCGGATCGACGGGGAAAAACTACAATGAGCAGTTCTTC
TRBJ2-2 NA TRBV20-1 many CSANPGANTGELFF TGCAGTGCGAACCCGGGGGCCAACACCGGGGAGCTGTTTTTT
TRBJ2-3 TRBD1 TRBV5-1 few CASSLSTGGPTDTQYF TGCGCCAGCAGCTTGTCAACAGGGGGGCCCACAGATACGCAGTATTTT
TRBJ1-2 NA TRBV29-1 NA CSVDFIYGYTF TGCAGCGTTGATTTCATCTATGGCTACACCTTC
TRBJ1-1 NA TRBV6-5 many CASSYSQGNTEAFF TGTGCCAGCAGTTACTCGCAGGGAAACACTGAAGCTTTCTTT
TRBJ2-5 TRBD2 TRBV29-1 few CSASSGRWLAGDLQETQYF TGCAGCGCTAGCTCGGGTCGGTGGCTAGCGGGGGATCTACAAGAGACCCAGTACTTC
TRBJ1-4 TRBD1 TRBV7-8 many CASSFVLDRINEKLFF TGTGCCAGCAGCTTTGTCTTGGACAGGATCAATGAAAAACTGTTTTTT
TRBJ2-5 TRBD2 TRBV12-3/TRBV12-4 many CASSSGSGGAGETQYF TGTGCCAGCAGTTCCGGGAGCGGGGGGGCCGGAGAGACCCAGTACTTC
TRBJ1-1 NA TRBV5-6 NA CASSLGQYTEAFF TGTGCCAGCAGCTTGGGACAGTACACTGAAGCTTTCTTT
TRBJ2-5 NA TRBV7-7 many CASSPTSSETQYF TGTGCTAGCAGCCCGACTAGTTCTGAGACCCAGTACTTC
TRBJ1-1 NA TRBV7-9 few CASSSKTREAFF TGTGCCAGCAGCTCTAAGACGAGGGAAGCTTTCTTT
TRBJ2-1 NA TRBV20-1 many CSAGSPTGWRGHEQFF TGCAGTGCTGGGAGTCCGACGGGGTGGCGGGGTCATGAGCAGTTCTTC
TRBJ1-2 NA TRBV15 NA CATSRDEVPNYGYTF TGTGCCACCAGCAGAGATGAGGTCCCTAACTATGGCTACACCTTC
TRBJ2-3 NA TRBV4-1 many CASSPNPDIIPTDTQYF TGCGCCAGCAGCCCGAACCCCGACATTATCCCCACAGATACGCAGTATTTT
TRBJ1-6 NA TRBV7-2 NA CASGTPVSYNSPLHF TGTGCCAGCGGGACCCCCGTCTCCTATAATTCACCCCTCCACTTT
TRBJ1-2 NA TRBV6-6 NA CASSYFRGPSYGYTF TGTGCCAGCAGTTACTTCAGGGGCCCCAGCTATGGCTACACCTTC
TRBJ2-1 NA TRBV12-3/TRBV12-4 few CASSFTGSYNEQFF TGTGCCAGCAGTTTCACCGGGAGCTACAATGAGCAGTTCTTC
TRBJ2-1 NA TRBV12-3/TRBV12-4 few CASSFNVGGPNEQFF TGTGCCAGCAGTTTCAACGTGGGGGGCCCCAATGAGCAGTTCTTC
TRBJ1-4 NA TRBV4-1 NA CASSQAGLFNEKLFF TGCGCCAGCAGCCAGGCGGGACTGTTTAATGAAAAACTGTTTTTT
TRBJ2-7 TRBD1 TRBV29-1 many CSVDRVGNGEQYF TGCAGCGTGGACAGGGTTGGAAACGGCGAGCAGTACTTC
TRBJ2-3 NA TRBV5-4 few CASSLFQGRGMNTQYF TGTGCCAGCAGCTTGTTCCAGGGAAGGGGTATGAATACGCAGTATTTT
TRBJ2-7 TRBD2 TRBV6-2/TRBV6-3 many CASSSLAGIYEQYF TGTGCCAGCAGTAGCCTAGCGGGGATCTACGAGCAGTACTTC
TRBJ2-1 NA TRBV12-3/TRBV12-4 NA CASRPQGWSSYKEQFF TGTGCCAGCAGGCCCCAAGGTTGGAGCTCCTACAAAGAGCAGTTCTTC
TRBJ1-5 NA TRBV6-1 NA CASTEQVYSNQPQHF TGTGCCAGCACCGAACAGGTGTATAGCAATCAGCCCCAGCATTTT